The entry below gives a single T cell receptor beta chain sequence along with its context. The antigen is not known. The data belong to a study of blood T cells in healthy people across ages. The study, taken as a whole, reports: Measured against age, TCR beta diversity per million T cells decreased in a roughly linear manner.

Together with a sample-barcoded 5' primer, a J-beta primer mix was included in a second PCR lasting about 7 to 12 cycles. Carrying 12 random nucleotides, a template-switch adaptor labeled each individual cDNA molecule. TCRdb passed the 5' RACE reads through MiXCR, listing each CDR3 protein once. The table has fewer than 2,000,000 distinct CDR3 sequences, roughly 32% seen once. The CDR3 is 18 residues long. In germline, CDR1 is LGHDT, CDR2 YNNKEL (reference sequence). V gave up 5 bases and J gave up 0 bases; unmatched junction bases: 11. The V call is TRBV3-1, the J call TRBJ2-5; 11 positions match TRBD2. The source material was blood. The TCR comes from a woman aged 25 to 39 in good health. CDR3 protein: CASSRKELAGAYQETQYF. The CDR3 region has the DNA TGTGCCAGCAGCAGGAAGGAACTAGCGGGGGCCTACCAAGAGACCCAGTACTTC.